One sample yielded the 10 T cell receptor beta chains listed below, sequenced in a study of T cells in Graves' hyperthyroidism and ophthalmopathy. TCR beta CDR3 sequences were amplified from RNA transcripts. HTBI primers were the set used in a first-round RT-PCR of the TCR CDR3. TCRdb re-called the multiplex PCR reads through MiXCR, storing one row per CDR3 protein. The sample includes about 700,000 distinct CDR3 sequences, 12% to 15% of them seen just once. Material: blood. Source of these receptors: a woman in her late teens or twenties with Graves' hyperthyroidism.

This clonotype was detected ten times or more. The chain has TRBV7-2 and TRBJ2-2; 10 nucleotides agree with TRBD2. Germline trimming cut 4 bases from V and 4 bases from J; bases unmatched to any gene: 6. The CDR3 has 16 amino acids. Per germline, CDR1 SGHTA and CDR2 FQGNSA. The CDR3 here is CASSSGTSEITGELFF. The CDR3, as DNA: TGTGCCAGCAGCTCCGGGACTAGCGAGATCACCGGGGAGCTGTTTTTT. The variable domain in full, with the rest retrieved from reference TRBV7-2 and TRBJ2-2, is GAGVSQSPSNKVTEKGKDVELRCDPISGHTALYWYRQSLGQGLEFLIYFQGNSAPDKSGLPSDRFSAERTGGSVSTLTIQRTQQEDSAVYLCASSSGTSEITGELFFGEGSRLTVL.

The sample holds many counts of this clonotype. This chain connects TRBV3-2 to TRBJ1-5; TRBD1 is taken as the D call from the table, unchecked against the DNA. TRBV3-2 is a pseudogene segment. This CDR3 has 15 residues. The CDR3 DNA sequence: TGTGCCAGCAGCCAAGGGACAGGGGGACATCAGCCCCAGCATTTT. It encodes CASSQGTGGHQPQHF.

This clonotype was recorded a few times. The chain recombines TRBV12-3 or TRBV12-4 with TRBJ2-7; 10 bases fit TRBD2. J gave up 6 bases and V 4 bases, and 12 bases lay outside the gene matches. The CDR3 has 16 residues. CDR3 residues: CASSSHRTSGEVEQYF. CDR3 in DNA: TGTGCCAGCAGTTCCCACCGGACTAGCGGAGAGGTCGAGCAGTACTTC.

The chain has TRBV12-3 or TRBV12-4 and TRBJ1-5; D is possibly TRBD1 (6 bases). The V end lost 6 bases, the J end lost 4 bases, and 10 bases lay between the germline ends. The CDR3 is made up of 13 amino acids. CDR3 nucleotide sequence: TGTGCCAGCAGCATGGACAGTAATCAGCCCCAGCATTTT. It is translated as CASSMDSNQPQHF.

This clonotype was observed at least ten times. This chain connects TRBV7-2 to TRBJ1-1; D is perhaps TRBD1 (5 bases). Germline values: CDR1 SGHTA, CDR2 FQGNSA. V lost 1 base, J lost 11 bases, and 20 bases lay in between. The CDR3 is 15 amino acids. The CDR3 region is CASSLVGRQGYWAFF. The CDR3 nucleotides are TGTGCCAGCAGCTTAGTAGGACGTCAGGGATACTGGGCTTTCTTT.

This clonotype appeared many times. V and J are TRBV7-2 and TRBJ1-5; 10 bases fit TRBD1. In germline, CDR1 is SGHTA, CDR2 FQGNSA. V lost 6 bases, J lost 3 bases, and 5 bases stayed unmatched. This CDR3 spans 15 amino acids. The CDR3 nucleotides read TGTGCCAGCAGGGCCGGGACAGGGGTCAATCAGCCCCAGCATTTT. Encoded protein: CASRAGTGVNQPQHF. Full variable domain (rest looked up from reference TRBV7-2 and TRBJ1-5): GAGVSQSPSNKVTEKGKDVELRCDPISGHTALYWYRQSLGQGLEFLIYFQGNSAPDKSGLPSDRFSAERTGGSVSTLTIQRTQQEDSAVYLCASRAGTGVNQPQHFGDGTRLSIL.

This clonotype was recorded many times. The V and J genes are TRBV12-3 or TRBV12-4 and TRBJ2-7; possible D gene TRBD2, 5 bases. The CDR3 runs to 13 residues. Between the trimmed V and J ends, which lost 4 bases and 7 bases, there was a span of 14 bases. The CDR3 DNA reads TGTGCCAGCAGTTGGGTATACACGGGGGAGCAGTACTTC. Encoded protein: CASSWVYTGEQYF.

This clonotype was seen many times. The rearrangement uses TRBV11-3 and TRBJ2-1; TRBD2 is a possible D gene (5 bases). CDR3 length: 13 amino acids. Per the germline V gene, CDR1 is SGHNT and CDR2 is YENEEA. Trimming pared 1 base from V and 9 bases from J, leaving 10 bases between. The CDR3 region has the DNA TGTGCCAGCAGCTTAGTCGGGGTTGCTGAGCAGTTCTTC. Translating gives CASSLVGVAEQFF.

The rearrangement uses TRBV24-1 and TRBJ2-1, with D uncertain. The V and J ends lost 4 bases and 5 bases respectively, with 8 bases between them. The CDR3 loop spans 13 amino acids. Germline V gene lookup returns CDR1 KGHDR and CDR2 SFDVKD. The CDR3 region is CATSEPNNNEQFF. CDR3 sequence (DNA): TGTGCCACCAGTGAGCCCAATAACAATGAGCAGTTCTTC.

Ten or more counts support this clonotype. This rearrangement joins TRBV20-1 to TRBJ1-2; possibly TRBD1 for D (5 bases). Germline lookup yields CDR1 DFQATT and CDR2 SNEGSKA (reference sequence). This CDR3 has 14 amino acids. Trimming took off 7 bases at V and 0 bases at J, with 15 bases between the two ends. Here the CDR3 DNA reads TGCAGTGGGTTGACAGCCTATCCTAACTATGGCTACACCTTC. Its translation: CSGLTAYPNYGYTF.